This T cell receptor (beta chain) was sequenced during a study of immunodeficiency (dated by TCRdb to the late 2010s). Concerning the study at large: The repertoires were analyzed to search for VDJ recombination defects and oligoclonality.

This clone appeared once. This receptor's antigen is unknown. No quality values exist for individual bases; no much larger clone is one base distant. CDR1 and CDR2 were assigned from the germline V gene as SGHRS and YFSETQ. Between the V and J ends, shortened by 8 bases and 3 bases respectively, the junction contains 15 bases. The CDR3 contains 14 residues, cysteine and phenylalanine counted. The only DNA kept is the CDR3, 42 bases in frame from the first base. Before TCR sequencing, CD3+CD4+ T cells were sorted from fresh PBMCs. What the authors observed across the whole study: CD4+ T cell V-J pairing and productive entropy appeared similar between patients and controls. In the entropy comparisons of patients against healthy controls, patients were shown as n=3 (open circles), and an effect of thymic development was suggested only as a possibility. Based on top-100 and total clonotype frequencies, severe oligoclonality was found in patient CD8+ T cells but not in patient CD4+ T cells.

Genomic DNA was isolated using the QIAamp DNA Blood Mini Kit and then sent out for immunoSEQ repertoire analysis. Multiplex PCR was used to amplify CDR3 regions from a standard amount of genomic DNA template. An Illumina platform was used to sequence the PCR products. For the original study's pipeline: Alignment of sequences to a reference was performed, and V, D and J gene definitions were taken from IMGT. To eliminate PCR and sequencing errors, a nearest-neighbor clustering algorithm combined closely related sequences. V, D and J usage in productive unique and total sequences was analyzed using ImmunoSEQ Analyzer tools and R version 3.6.1. The clones in this table, taken by TCRdb from immuneACCESS, are in-frame only. Not every clone is retained; where verified, under half of the shortfall comes from an unresolved V gene, and the cause of the rest is unknown. V, J and clone size were drawn from that table, and D and trimming were deduced from the DNA. In this sample the table shows approximately 840 clones, 90% of which occur a single time. The biggest ten clones account for 1.9% of the sample.

This TCR was sampled from a human donor in good health. The material sequenced was CD4+ T cells from blood. The chain employs TRBV5-1 and TRBJ2-1, with the identity of the D gene unclear. The nucleotide sequence is TGCGCCAGTGCCGGACGTAGTCTCTACAATGAGCAGTTCTTC. This gives the protein CASAGRSLYNEQFF.